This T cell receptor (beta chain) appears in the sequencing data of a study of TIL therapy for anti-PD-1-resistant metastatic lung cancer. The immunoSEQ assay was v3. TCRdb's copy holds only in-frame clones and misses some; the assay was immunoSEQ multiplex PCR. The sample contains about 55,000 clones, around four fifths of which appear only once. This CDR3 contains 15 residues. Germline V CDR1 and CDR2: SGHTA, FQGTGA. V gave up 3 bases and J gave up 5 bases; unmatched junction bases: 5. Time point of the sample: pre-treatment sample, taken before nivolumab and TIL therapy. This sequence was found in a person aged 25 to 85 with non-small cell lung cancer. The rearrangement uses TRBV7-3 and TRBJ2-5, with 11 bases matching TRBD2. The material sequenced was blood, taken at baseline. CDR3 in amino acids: CASSFTSGRWETQYF. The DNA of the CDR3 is TGTGCCAGCAGCTTTACTAGCGGGAGATGGGAGACCCAGTACTTC.